The sequence of this T cell receptor beta chain was determined in a study of lymphopenia after photon versus proton radiotherapy. The data were produced by immunoSEQ multiplex PCR, yet TCRdb's version contains in-frame clones alone and is incomplete. The table shows roughly 58,000 clones, with around 90% occurring only once. V was clipped by 10 bases and J by 2 bases; unmatched bases: 16. Germline V gene sequence: CDR1 LNHDA, CDR2 SQIVND (reference sequence). This CDR3 has 17 residues. The chain employs TRBV19 and TRBJ1-5; 8 positions match TRBD1. Sequencing was performed on peripheral blood, taken from a patient treated with proton-based radiotherapy. The TCR originated in an elderly man with esophageal cancer. The CDR3 bases are TGTGCCAACACCCGGGACAGGCTTTCTCAGGGCAATCAGCCCCAGCATTTT. Translated, it gives CANTRDRLSQGNQPQHF. The whole variable domain, filled in from reference TRBV19 and TRBJ1-5, reads DGGITQSPKYLFRKEGQNVTLSCEQNLNHDAMYWYRQDPGQGLRLIYYSQIVNDFQKGDIAEGYSVSREKKESFPLTVTSAQKNPTAFYLCANTRDRLSQGNQPQHFGDGTRLSIL.